This is a list of T cell receptor beta chains from one sample in a study. TCRdb redid the calling of the 5' RACE reads with MiXCR, one entry per CDR3 protein. In the table there are approximately 40,000 distinct CDR3 sequences, approximately 22% of which are singletons. Sequenced input: Tregs sorted from blood. These receptors were obtained from a female donor with breast cancer. Each CDR3 is given with its conserved first and last residue. A D gene is named only where the DNA matches it firmly. The listing skips clone size in some rows; elsewhere it reads once, few, many or a size class.

>-|-|TRBV24-1|TRBJ1-1
CATSNTDDNTEAFF
TGTGCCACCAGTAACACCGACGATAACACTGAAGCTTTCTTT
>-|-|TRBV6-1|TRBJ1-1
CASVDEVTPRTEAFF
TGTGCCAGCGTAGACGAAGTAACCCCGAGGACTGAAGCTTTCTTT
>many|-|TRBV12-3/TRBV12-4|TRBJ2-5
CASSLTQETQYF
TGTGCCAGCAGTTTAACTCAAGAGACCCAGTACTTC
>many|-|TRBV4-1|TRBJ1-4
CASSQEGPFNEKLFF
TGCGCCAGCAGCCAAGAGGGACCGTTTAATGAAAAACTGTTTTTT
>many|TRBD1|TRBV4-1|TRBJ2-7
CASSRGTGPSYEQYF
TGCGCCAGCAGCCGCGGGACAGGACCATCCTACGAGCAGTACTTC
>once|TRBD1|TRBV5-4|TRBJ1-1
CASSLGTGGGTEAFF
TGTGCCAGCAGCTTGGGAACAGGGGGCGGCACTGAAGCTTTCTTT
>-|-|TRBV5-5|TRBJ1-5
CASTQDQPQHF
TGTGCCAGCACCCAAGATCAGCCCCAGCATTTT
>many|TRBD1|TRBV5-1|TRBJ2-2
CASRQGTVGGELFF
TGCGCCAGCAGACAGGGGACAGTCGGCGGGGAGCTGTTTTTT
>few|TRBD1|TRBV29-1|TRBJ2-7
CSASKTGGRGEQYF
TGCAGCGCCTCAAAGACAGGGGGTAGAGGCGAGCAGTACTTC
>-|-|TRBV2|TRBJ1-1
CASSVQGAGSEAFF
TGTGCCAGCAGCGTACAGGGAGCGGGGAGTGAAGCTTTCTTT
>-|-|TRBV12-3/TRBV12-4|TRBJ2-7
CASSFRGGSSYEQYF
TGTGCCAGCAGTTTTCGGGGAGGCAGCTCCTACGAGCAGTACTTC
>many|-|TRBV28|TRBJ2-1
CASSFVEYNEQFF
TGTGCCAGCAGTTTCGTGGAATACAATGAGCAGTTCTTC
>few|-|TRBV12-3/TRBV12-4|TRBJ2-1
CASSRLGGPPKDEQFF
TGTGCCAGCAGCCGGCTGGGGGGCCCCCCTAAGGATGAGCAGTTCTTC
>-|-|TRBV27|TRBJ2-3
CASSSRVDATDTQYF
TGTGCCAGCAGTTCTCGGGTGGATGCCACAGATACGCAGTATTTT
>-|TRBD2|TRBV25-1|TRBJ2-1
CASSGVSSGVNNEQFF
TGTGCCAGCAGTGGTGTGAGTAGCGGGGTGAACAATGAGCAGTTCTTC
>-|-|TRBV11-2|TRBJ2-1
CASSIQTLSYNEQFF
TGTGCCAGCAGCATACAGACCCTCTCCTACAATGAGCAGTTCTTC
>-|TRBD2|TRBV19|TRBJ2-1
CASSTSGALYSEQFF
TGTGCCAGTAGTACTAGCGGGGCCCTCTACAGTGAGCAGTTCTTC
>few|-|TRBV9|TRBJ2-2
CASSVHSGELFF
TGTGCCAGCAGCGTTCATTCCGGGGAGCTGTTTTTT
>many|TRBD2|TRBV9|TRBJ2-5
CASSVSSGVQETQYF
TGTGCCAGCAGCGTATCTAGCGGGGTCCAAGAGACCCAGTACTTC
>many|TRBD2|TRBV7-2|TRBJ2-7
CASSFPGLAVHEQYF
TGTGCCAGCAGCTTCCCCGGACTAGCGGTCCACGAGCAGTACTTC
>-|-|TRBV2|TRBJ2-1
CASSEAEHNEQFF
TGTGCCAGCAGTGAAGCTGAGCACAATGAGCAGTTCTTC
>medium-sized|-|TRBV7-8|TRBJ2-7
CASSLGRGPSYEQYF
TGTGCCAGCAGCTTAGGCAGGGGACCCTCCTACGAGCAGTACTTC
>-|-|TRBV7-9|TRBJ2-5
CASRPLGKETQYF
TGTGCCAGCAGGCCACTAGGAAAAGAGACCCAGTACTTC
>-|-|TRBV28|TRBJ1-2
CASSFQGSYYGYTF
TGTGCCAGCAGTTTTCAGGGCAGTTACTATGGCTACACCTTC
>few|-|TRBV12-3/TRBV12-4|TRBJ2-7
CASSSQGPGGGQYF
TGTGCCAGCAGTTCACAGGGGCCAGGGGGGGGACAGTACTTC
>many|-|TRBV12-3/TRBV12-4|TRBJ1-1
CASSSTMNTEAFF
TGTGCCAGCAGTTCAACAATGAACACTGAAGCTTTCTTT
>many|-|TRBV6-5|TRBJ1-1
CASSSQGNTEAFF
TGTGCCAGCAGTTCACAGGGGAACACTGAAGCTTTCTTT
>many|TRBD1|TRBV5-4|TRBJ2-7
CASGEHPTGSYEQYF
TGTGCCAGCGGCGAGCACCCGACAGGGTCCTACGAGCAGTACTTC
>-|-|TRBV29-1|TRBJ2-7
CSVVSGTEVYEQYF
TGCAGCGTTGTAAGCGGGACAGAAGTCTACGAGCAGTACTTC
>few|-|TRBV27|TRBJ1-2
CASSFGGLDGYTF
TGTGCCAGCAGTTTTGGGGGGCTAGATGGCTACACCTTC